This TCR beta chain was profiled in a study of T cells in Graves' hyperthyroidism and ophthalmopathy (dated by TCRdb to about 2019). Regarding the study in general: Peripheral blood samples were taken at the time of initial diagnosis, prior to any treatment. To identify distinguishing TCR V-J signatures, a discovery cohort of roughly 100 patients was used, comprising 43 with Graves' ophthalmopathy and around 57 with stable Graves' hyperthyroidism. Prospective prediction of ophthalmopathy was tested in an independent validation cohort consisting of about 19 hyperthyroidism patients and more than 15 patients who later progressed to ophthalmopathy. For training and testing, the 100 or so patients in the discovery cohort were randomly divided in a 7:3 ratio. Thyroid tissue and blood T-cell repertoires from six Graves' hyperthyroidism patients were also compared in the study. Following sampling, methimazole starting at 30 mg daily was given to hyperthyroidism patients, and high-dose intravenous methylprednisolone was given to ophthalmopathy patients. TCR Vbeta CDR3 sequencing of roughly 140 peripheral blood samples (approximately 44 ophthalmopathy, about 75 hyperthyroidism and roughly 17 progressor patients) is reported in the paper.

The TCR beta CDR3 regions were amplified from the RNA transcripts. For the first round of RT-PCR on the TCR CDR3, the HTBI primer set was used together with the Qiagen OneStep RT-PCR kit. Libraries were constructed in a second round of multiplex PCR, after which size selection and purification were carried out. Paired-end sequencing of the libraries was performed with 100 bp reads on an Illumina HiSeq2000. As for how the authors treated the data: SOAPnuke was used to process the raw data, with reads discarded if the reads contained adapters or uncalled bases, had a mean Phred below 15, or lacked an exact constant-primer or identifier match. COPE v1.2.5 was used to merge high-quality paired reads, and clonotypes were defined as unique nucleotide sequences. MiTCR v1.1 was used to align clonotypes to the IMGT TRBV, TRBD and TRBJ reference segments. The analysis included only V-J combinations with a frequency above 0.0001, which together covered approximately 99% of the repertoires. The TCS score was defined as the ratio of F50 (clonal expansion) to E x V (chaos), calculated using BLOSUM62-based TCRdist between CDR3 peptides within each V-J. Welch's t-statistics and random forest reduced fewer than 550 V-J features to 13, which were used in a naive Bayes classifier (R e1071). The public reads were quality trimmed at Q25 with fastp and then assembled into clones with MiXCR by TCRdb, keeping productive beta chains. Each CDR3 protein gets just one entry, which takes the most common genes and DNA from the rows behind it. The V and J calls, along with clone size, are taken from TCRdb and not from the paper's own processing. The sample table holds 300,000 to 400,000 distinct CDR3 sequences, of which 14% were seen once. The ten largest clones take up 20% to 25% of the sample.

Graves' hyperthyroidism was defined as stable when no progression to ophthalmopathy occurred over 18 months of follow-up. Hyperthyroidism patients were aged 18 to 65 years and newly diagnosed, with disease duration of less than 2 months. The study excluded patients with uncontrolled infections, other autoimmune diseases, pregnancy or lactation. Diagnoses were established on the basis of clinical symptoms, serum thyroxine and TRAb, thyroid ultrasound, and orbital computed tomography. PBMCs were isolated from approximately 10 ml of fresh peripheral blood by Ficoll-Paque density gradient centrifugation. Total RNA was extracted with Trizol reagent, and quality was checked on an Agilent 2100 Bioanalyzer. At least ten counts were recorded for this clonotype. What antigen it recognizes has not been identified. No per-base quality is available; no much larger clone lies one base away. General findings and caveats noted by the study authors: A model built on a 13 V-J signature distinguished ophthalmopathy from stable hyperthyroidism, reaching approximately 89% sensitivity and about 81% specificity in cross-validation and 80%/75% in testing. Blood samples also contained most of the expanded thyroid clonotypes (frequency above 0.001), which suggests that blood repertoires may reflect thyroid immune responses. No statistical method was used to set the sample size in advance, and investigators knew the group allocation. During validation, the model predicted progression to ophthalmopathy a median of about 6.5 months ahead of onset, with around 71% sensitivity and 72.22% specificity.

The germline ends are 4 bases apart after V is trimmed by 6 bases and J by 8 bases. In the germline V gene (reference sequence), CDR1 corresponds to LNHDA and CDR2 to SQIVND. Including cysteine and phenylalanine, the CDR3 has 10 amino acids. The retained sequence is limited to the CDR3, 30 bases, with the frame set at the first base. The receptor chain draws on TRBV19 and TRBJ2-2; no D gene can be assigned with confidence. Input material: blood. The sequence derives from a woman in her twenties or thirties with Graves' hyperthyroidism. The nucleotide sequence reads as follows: TGTGCCAGTAGAGAGGGGGAGCTGTTTTTT. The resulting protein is CASREGELFF. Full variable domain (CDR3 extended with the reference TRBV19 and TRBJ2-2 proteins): DGGITQSPKYLFRKEGQNVTLSCEQNLNHDAMYWYRQDPGQGLRLIYYSQIVNDFQKGDIAEGYSVSREKKESFPLTVTSAQKNPTAFYLCASREGELFFGEGSRLTVL.